These 17 T cell receptor beta chains originate from one sample sequenced in a study of CD8+ T cells in alopecia areata. Extracted from the samples, RNA was reverse transcribed into cDNA to serve as the sequencing template. The method was immunoSEQ multiplex PCR; TCRdb's version includes in-frame clones alone and lacks a portion of them. The data show under 250,000 clones, around 62% seen once. The sequencing here drew on CD4+ T cells sorted from blood, taken at week 0. The origin of the receptors is a human donor with alopecia areata.

The chain joins TRBV29-1 to TRBJ1-1; 7 bases line up with TRBD1. The J segment lost 3 bases and the V segment lost 4 bases, leaving 11 bases of the junction unmatched. Germline assignment: CDR1 SQVTM and CDR2 ANQGSEA. This CDR3 contains 15 residues. For the CDR3, the DNA is TGCAGCGTTGTGGTGACAGGGAGAAGGGACACTGAAGCTTTCTTT. It codes for CSVVVTGRRDTEAFF.

This clone turned up a few times. Other DNA sequences of this sample code for an identical CDR3. The chain couples TRBV5-1 to TRBJ1-1; D not certain. The ends were cut back, 2 bases at V and 3 bases at J, with 5 bases in the middle. There are 12 residues in the CDR3. The germline V gene encodes CDR1 SGHRS and CDR2 YFSETQ. This CDR3 is CASSFGDTEAFF. DNA for the CDR3: TGCGCCAGCAGCTTCGGGGACACTGAAGCTTTCTTT.

The V and J genes are TRBV30 and TRBJ1-1, with D maybe TRBD1 (6 bases). The germline V gene has CDR1 GTSNPN and CDR2 SVGIG (reference sequence). Trimming removed 5 bases from V and 0 bases from J, with 13 bases in between. The CDR3 has 14 residues. The CDR3 DNA follows: TGTGCCTGGGGAGTGGGACATCTGAACACTGAAGCTTTCTTT. Protein sequence: CAWGVGHLNTEAFF. Full variable domain (missing parts from reference TRBV30 and TRBJ1-1): SQTIHQWPATLVQPVGSPLSLECTVEGTSNPNLYWYRQAAGRGLQLLFYSVGIGQISSEVPQNLSASRPQDRQFILSSKKLLLSDSGFYLCAWGVGHLNTEAFFGQGTRLTVV.

The chain links TRBV18 to TRBJ2-1; TRBD2 agrees at 14 bases. Germline V gene data show CDR1 as KGHSH and CDR2 as LQKENI. The CDR3 runs 15 residues. V shed 3 bases and J 9 bases; nucleotides not matched to a gene: 4. The CDR3 bases are TGTGCCAGCTCACCCCTAGGGACTAGCGGGAGTGAGCAGTTCTTC. Its translation: CASSPLGTSGSEQFF.

The chain links TRBV5-5 to TRBJ2-5; unclear D gene. The V gene lost 1 base and the J gene lost 1 base, with 8 bases spanning the gap. Per germline, CDR1 SGHKS and CDR2 YYEKEE (reference sequence). The CDR3 has 14 residues. The CDR3 spells CASSLFAAQETQYF. The CDR3, as DNA: TGTGCCAGCAGCTTGTTTGCAGCCCAAGAGACCCAGTACTTC.

The rearrangement uses TRBV29-1 and TRBJ2-7, with 7 bases fitting TRBD2. Trimming removed 8 bases from V and 2 bases from J; junction bases left unmatched: 12. There are 14 residues in the CDR3. Per the germline V gene, CDR1 is SQVTM and CDR2 is ANQGSEA. The CDR3 loop is CSPPGSGITYEQYF. CDR3 sequence (DNA): TGCAGCCCCCCGGGGAGCGGGATTACCTACGAGCAGTACTTC.

CDR3 amino acids: CASSRQGPNYGYTF. CDR3 bases: TGTGCCAGCAGTCGCCAGGGGCCCAACTATGGCTACACCTTC. This chain connects TRBV2 to TRBJ1-2, with D perhaps TRBD1 (6 bases). The V end was cut by 5 bases, the J end by 2 bases, with 12 bases between. The germline CDR1 and CDR2 sequences are SNHLY and FYNNEI. The CDR3 has 14 residues.

The J gene is TRBJ2-3, the V gene TRBV5-1; 9 bases map to TRBD2. The CDR3 loop spans 15 amino acids. In germline, CDR1 is SGHRS, CDR2 YFSETQ. Trimming removed 7 bases from V and 3 bases from J; junction bases left unmatched: 9. For the CDR3, the DNA is TGCGCCAGCTCTAGCGGGGTATTAACGACAGATACGCAGTATTTT. This gives the protein CASSSGVLTTDTQYF. The full variable domain, its missing parts supplied by reference TRBV5-1 and TRBJ2-3, is KAGVTQTPRYLIKTRGQQVTLSCSPISGHRSVSWYQQTPGQGLQFLFEYFSETQRNKGNFPGRFSGRQFSNSRSEMNVSTLELGDSALYLCASSSGVLTTDTQYFGPGTRLTVL.

CDR3 DNA sequence: TGTGCCAGCAGCAAAGCGGGGGCAGGGGAGACCCAGTACTTC. Encoded protein: CASSKAGAGETQYF. V gene TRBV21-1 combines with J gene TRBJ2-5; TRBD1 is the table's D call and was not checked against the DNA. TRBV21-1 corresponds to a pseudogene. The CDR3 sequence is 14 residues long.

The table lists this clone with a few counts. The chain is built from TRBV2 and TRBJ1-2; D gene unclear. The ends were cut back, 3 bases at V and 0 bases at J, with 11 bases in the middle. Germline values: CDR1 SNHLY, CDR2 FYNNEI. CDR3 size: 15 residues. The CDR3 region has the DNA TGTGCCAGCAGTGACGTCCGACGAGCTAACTATGGCTACACCTTC. It yields the protein CASSDVRRANYGYTF. The complete variable domain, with remaining parts taken from reference TRBV2 and TRBJ1-2, reads EPEVTQTPSHQVTQMGQEVILRCVPISNHLYFYWYRQILGQKVEFLVSFYNNEISEKSEIFDDQFSVERPDGSNFTLKIRSTKLEDSAMYFCASSDVRRANYGYTFGSGTRLTVV.

The CDR3 coding sequence is TGCGCCAGCAGCTCCAGGATTACTGGGGCCAACGTCCTGACTTTC. This translates into CASSSRITGANVLTF. This chain uses TRBV5-1 with TRBJ2-6; D remains ambiguous. Germline V lookup: CDR1 SGHRS, CDR2 YFSETQ. CDR3 length: 15 residues. V lost 3 bases and J lost 2, with 9 bases in between.

The rearrangement links TRBV30 to TRBJ2-7; the match to TRBD1 covers 7 bases. The trim removed 2 bases at V and 6 bases at J, leaving 10 bases unmatched. The CDR3 runs 14 residues. Germline assignment: CDR1 GTSNPN and CDR2 SVGIG (reference sequence). As DNA, the CDR3 is TGTGCCTGGAGTTGGACAGGAAAGGGTTCCGAGCAGTACTTC. Translated: CAWSWTGKGSEQYF.

This chain connects TRBV18 to TRBJ2-7; 9 bases map to TRBD1. CDR3 size: 16 residues. Unmatched junction bases numbered 8, after V lost 5 bases and J lost 0 bases. Germline V gene data show CDR1 as KGHSH and CDR2 as LQKENI. The CDR3 DNA follows: TGTGCCAGCTCAAAACAGGGGGCCCAGAGCTCCTACGAGCAGTACTTC. It is translated as CASSKQGAQSSYEQYF.

The chain recombines TRBV7-2 with TRBJ2-7; D not certain. The V end was cut by 6 bases, the J end by 0 bases, with 15 bases between. The germline V gene has CDR1 SGHTA and CDR2 FQGNSA. The CDR3 is 15 amino acids. CDR3 sequence reads: CASRLSPESSYEQYF. The CDR3 DNA sequence: TGTGCCAGCAGACTTAGTCCGGAAAGCTCCTACGAGCAGTACTTC.

The chain joins TRBV30 to TRBJ2-7, with 8 bases aligning to TRBD2. CDR3 size: 16 residues. The germline V gene has CDR1 GTSNPN and CDR2 SVGIG (reference sequence). V gave up 2 bases and J gave up 1 base; unmatched junction bases: 10. The CDR3 DNA is TGTGCCTGGAGTCCACCCCCCCTAGCGGGTTCCTACGAGCAGTACTTC. This translates into CAWSPPPLAGSYEQYF.

This clone was counted only a few times. The same CDR3 can be traced to other DNA sequences in this sample. This rearrangement joins TRBV15 to TRBJ1-5; D not certain. Germline CDR1 reads LNHNV; CDR2 reads YYDKDF (reference sequence). The CDR3 runs 12 residues. Trimming removed 0 bases at V and 3 bases at J, with 0 bases between. The CDR3 spells CATSRDNQPQHF. DNA of the CDR3: TGTGCCACCAGCAGAGACAATCAGCCCCAGCATTTT.

V gene TRBV25-1 combines with J gene TRBJ1-2, with unresolved D. The ends were cut back, 2 bases at V and 8 bases at J, with 18 bases in the middle. Germline loops: CDR1 MGHDK, CDR2 SYGVNS. The CDR3 spans 15 residues. DNA for the CDR3: TGTGCCAGCAGTGAAAGGGTTCGCGACCATGGGGGCTACACCTTC. It is translated as CASSERVRDHGGYTF.